The 22 T cell receptor beta chains given below trace back to one sample, sequenced in a study of blood T cell repertoires in COVID-19. Assay: immunoSEQ multiplex PCR; the TCRdb copy retains only in-frame clones and omits some. The table has a few hundred thousand clones, 85% to 90% seen once; the top ten hold around 6.5%. The specimen sequenced was peripheral blood. These receptors were collected from a man aged 55 to 69 with acute or convalescent COVID-19.

The V gene is TRBV19, the J gene TRBJ1-1; 8 bases agree with TRBD1. V lost 4 bases to trimming and J lost 4 bases; unmatched junction nucleotides: 8. CDR1 and CDR2 from the germline V gene are LNHDA and SQIVND (reference sequence). There are 15 residues in the CDR3. CDR3 protein: CASSTSRQGSTEAFF. The CDR3 DNA is TGTGCCAGTAGTACCTCCCGACAGGGGAGCACTGAAGCTTTCTTT.

The gene calls are TRBV6-5 and TRBJ1-4; D is unclear. The germline V gene has CDR1 MNHEY and CDR2 SVGAGI. The CDR3 runs 15 residues. Trimming cost V 0 bases and J 7 bases, with 12 bases left between them. The CDR3, as DNA: TGTGCCAGCAGTTACTCTTCGGGAGGGAGTGAAAAACTGTTTTTT. Its translation: CASSYSSGGSEKLFF.

The chain recombines TRBV28 with TRBJ1-4; tentatively, D is TRBD1 (6 bases). From germline, CDR1 is MDHEN and CDR2 SYDVKM. The CDR3 is 14 amino acids. Trimming pared 2 bases from V and 5 bases from J, leaving 9 bases between. DNA for the CDR3: TGTGCCAGCAGTTTAAAAACAGGGAATGAAAAACTGTTTTTT. Translated: CASSLKTGNEKLFF.

This chain joins TRBV19 and TRBJ1-5, with TRBD1 as a possible D gene (5 bases). The germline V gene encodes CDR1 LNHDA and CDR2 SQIVND (reference sequence). The CDR3 loop spans 15 amino acids. V gave up 0 bases and J gave up 7 bases, with 13 bases separating them. CDR3 region: CASSIDHGGKQPQHF. CDR3 DNA sequence: TGTGCCAGTAGTATAGATCACGGGGGTAAACAGCCCCAGCATTTT.

The chain joins TRBV6-6 to TRBJ1-1, with 7 bases identical to TRBD1. Germline values: CDR1 MNHNY, CDR2 SVGAGI (reference sequence). This CDR3 contains 14 residues. The V gene end was trimmed by 6 bases and the J gene end by 6 bases; junction bases not matched to a gene: 10. CDR3 DNA sequence: TGTGCCAGCAGAGCAGACAGGGTTGCGGCTGAAGCTTTCTTT. Its protein product is CASRADRVAAEAFF.

This clone appeared a single time. The chain has TRBV6-2 or TRBV6-3 and TRBJ1-6, with no clear D. Per the germline V gene, CDR1 is MNHEY and CDR2 is SVGEGT. V dropped 4 bases and J dropped 11 bases, with 9 bases sitting between them. The CDR3 has 12 residues. The CDR3 bases are TGTGCCAGCAGTTCGCAGATCCCACCCCTCCACTTT. It yields the protein CASSSQIPPLHF.

Written as DNA, the CDR3 is TGTGCCAGCAGCCTCGGACTGCAAGACTATGGCTACACCTTC. This codes for CASSLGLQDYGYTF. The rearrangement uses TRBV4-2 and TRBJ1-2; D not resolved. There are 14 residues in the CDR3. Deletions cut 4 bases from V and 3 bases from J, with 12 bases between. CDR1 LGHNA and CDR2 YNFKEQ come from the germline V gene.

The chain recombines TRBV28 with TRBJ2-7, with TRBD1 matching 7 bases. Germline V gene sequence: CDR1 MDHEN, CDR2 SYDVKM. This CDR3 contains 12 residues. V gave up 5 bases and J gave up 10 bases; unmatched junction bases: 8. The chain's CDR3 is CASSIQGKSQYF. The CDR3 coding sequence is TGTGCCAGCAGTATACAGGGGAAAAGCCAGTACTTC. Complete variable domain (other parts from reference TRBV28 and TRBJ2-7): DVKVTQSSRYLVKRTGEKVFLECVQDMDHENMFWYRQDPGLGLRLIYFSYDVKMKEKGDIPEGYSVSREKKERFSLILESASTNQTSMYLCASSIQGKSQYFGPGTRLTVT.

As regards this clone: Compared with germline, one end of the junction differs, possibly owing to a read error. The chain recombines TRBV7-7 with TRBJ2-2; TRBD2 matches at 9 bases. CDR3 length equals 15 residues. The germline gives CDR1 SSHAT, CDR2 FNYEAQ (reference sequence). The CDR3: CASSTGTSNTGELFF. The CDR3 nucleotides are TGTGCTAGCAGCACCGGGACTAGCAACACCGGGGAGCTGTTTTTT.

This clone has just a few counts. The chain links TRBV10-3 to TRBJ2-7; TRBD2 aligns across 9 bases. The CDR3 consists of 17 residues. With 3 bases clipped from V and 5 bases from J, the junction kept 14 bases outside the gene matches. The V gene's germline CDR1 is ENHRY and CDR2 SYGVKD. The CDR3 DNA follows: TGTGCCATCAGTGAAGGTGCGGGAGGGCCCGATTTCAACGAGCAGTACTTC. It encodes CAISEGAGGPDFNEQYF.

In this sample, this clone turned up once. This sequence joins TRBV7-3 and TRBJ2-7; maybe TRBD1 (5 bases). The CDR3 totals 15 residues. Trimming shortened V by 1 base and J by 0 bases, and 10 bases separated the two germline ends. Looked up from germline, CDR1 is SGHTA and CDR2 is FQGTGA. CDR3 in amino acids: CASSLIPGPSYEQYF. CDR3 DNA sequence: TGTGCCAGCAGCTTAATCCCAGGGCCCTCCTACGAGCAGTACTTC.

CDR3 sequence: CASSQESGGINQPQHF. CDR3 nucleotides: TGTGCCAGCAGCCAAGAATCAGGGGGGATCAATCAGCCCCAGCATTTT. This chain uses TRBV4-2 with TRBJ1-5; 7 positions match TRBD1. V gave up 0 bases and J gave up 3 bases; unmatched junction bases: 5. CDR1 is LGHNA, CDR2 YNFKEQ, per germline. This CDR3 has 16 residues.

The chain couples TRBV5-5 to TRBJ2-2, with 7 bases identical to TRBD1. The CDR3 loop spans 20 amino acids. Germline values: CDR1 SGHKS, CDR2 YYEKEE (reference sequence). With 1 base clipped from V and 2 bases from J, the junction kept 17 bases outside the gene matches. Here the CDR3 reads CASSLNDGRVGTVNTGELFF. As DNA, the CDR3 is TGTGCCAGCAGCTTGAATGATGGAAGGGTCGGGACAGTCAACACCGGGGAGCTGTTTTTT. Based on the CDR3 plus reference TRBV5-5 and TRBJ2-2, the full variable domain is DAGVTQSPTHLIKTRGQQVTLRCSPISGHKSVSWYQQVLGQGPQFIFQYYEKEERGRGNFPDRFSARQFPNYSSELNVNALLLGDSALYLCASSLNDGRVGTVNTGELFFGEGSRLTVL.

The chain joins TRBV28 to TRBJ2-7, with 11 bases that match TRBD1. In germline, CDR1 is MDHEN, CDR2 SYDVKM. V lost 2 bases to trimming and J lost 6 bases; unmatched junction nucleotides: 6. This CDR3 comprises 15 residues. The CDR3 DNA follows: TGTGCCAGCAGTTTAGGTGGGACAGGGGGGGTCGAGCAGTACTTC. This translates into CASSLGGTGGVEQYF.

The J gene is TRBJ1-1, the V gene TRBV7-6, with no clear D. Looked up from germline, CDR1 is SGHVS and CDR2 is FNYEAQ. V dropped 3 bases and J dropped 3 bases, with 11 bases sitting between them. The CDR3 is made up of 14 amino acids. CDR3 residues: CASSFGQIYTEAFF. CDR3 in DNA: TGTGCCAGCAGCTTTGGGCAAATATACACTGAAGCTTTCTTT.

The chain links TRBV28 to TRBJ1-6, with 7 nucleotides matching TRBD1. Germline assignment: CDR1 MDHEN and CDR2 SYDVKM. V trimming: 6 bases; J trimming: 14 bases; junction bases outside the gene matches: 13. This CDR3 is 14 amino acids long. CDR3 in DNA: TGTGCCAGCAGCCCCCAGGGGGGACGCTTCACCCTCCACTTT. Translated: CASSPQGGRFTLHF.

This clone was counted a single time. The chain couples TRBV12-5 to TRBJ2-7; D perhaps matches TRBD2 (6 bases). The CDR3 runs to 16 residues. Trimming took off 1 base at V and 0 bases at J, with 13 bases between the two ends. Germline-derived CDR1 and CDR2 are LGHNT and FRNRAP. The DNA of the CDR3 is TGTGCTAGTGGTTTGGCACGGGACTCCGTCTCCTACGAGCAGTACTTC. It translates to CASGLARDSVSYEQYF.

The rearrangement joins TRBV2 to TRBJ2-7; 9 bases are shared with TRBD1. J gave up 2 bases and V 6 bases, and 5 bases lay outside the gene matches. The germline CDR1 and CDR2 sequences are SNHLY and FYNNEI. The CDR3 is made up of 14 amino acids. CDR3 residues: CASRETGGTYEQYF. The DNA for the CDR3 is TGTGCCAGCAGGGAGACAGGGGGTACCTACGAGCAGTACTTC. Complete variable domain (other parts from reference TRBV2 and TRBJ2-7): EPEVTQTPSHQVTQMGQEVILRCVPISNHLYFYWYRQILGQKVEFLVSFYNNEISEKSEIFDDQFSVERPDGSNFTLKIRSTKLEDSAMYFCASRETGGTYEQYFGPGTRLTVT.

The chain carries TRBV5-4 and TRBJ2-7, with a weak D call TRBD1 (6 bases). CDR1 and CDR2 from the germline V gene are SGHNT and YYREEE (reference sequence). CDR3 length: 16 residues. The V end lost 0 bases, the J end lost 0 bases, and 13 bases lay between the germline ends. In nucleotides, the CDR3 is TGTGCCAGCAGCTTGGGCGCGCAGGGGAGCTCCTACGAGCAGTACTTC. Its translation is CASSLGAQGSSYEQYF.

The rearrangement uses TRBV6-1 and TRBJ2-1; 9 positions agree with TRBD1. The CDR3 loop spans 15 amino acids. Trimming at V came to 2 bases and at J to 6 bases, leaving 5 bases not matched to a gene. Per germline, CDR1 MNHNS and CDR2 SASEGT. The CDR3 DNA is TGTGCCAGCAGTGAACCGGGACAGGGTAGCAATGAGCAGTTCTTC. This sequence encodes CASSEPGQGSNEQFF.

This chain uses TRBV9 with TRBJ2-2; TRBD2 agrees at 7 bases. The V gene's germline CDR1 is SGDLS and CDR2 YYNGEE. CDR3 length equals 17 residues. J lost 6 bases, V lost 1 base, and 12 bases had no gene match. In DNA, the CDR3 is TGTGCCAGCAGCGTACAACGGGAGCGGGGAGGGGCCGGGGAGCTGTTTTTT. Translation: CASSVQRERGGAGELFF.

V and J are TRBV7-9 and TRBJ2-7, with 11 bases aligning to TRBD2. The junction had 7 bases not matched to a gene; V was cut back by 7 bases and J by 5 bases. The CDR3 has 14 residues. Per germline, CDR1 SEHNR and CDR2 FQNEAQ (reference sequence). Written as DNA, the CDR3 is TGTGCCAGCACCCCGGGACTAGCGGTCGACGAGCAGTACTTC. It yields the protein CASTPGLAVDEQYF.